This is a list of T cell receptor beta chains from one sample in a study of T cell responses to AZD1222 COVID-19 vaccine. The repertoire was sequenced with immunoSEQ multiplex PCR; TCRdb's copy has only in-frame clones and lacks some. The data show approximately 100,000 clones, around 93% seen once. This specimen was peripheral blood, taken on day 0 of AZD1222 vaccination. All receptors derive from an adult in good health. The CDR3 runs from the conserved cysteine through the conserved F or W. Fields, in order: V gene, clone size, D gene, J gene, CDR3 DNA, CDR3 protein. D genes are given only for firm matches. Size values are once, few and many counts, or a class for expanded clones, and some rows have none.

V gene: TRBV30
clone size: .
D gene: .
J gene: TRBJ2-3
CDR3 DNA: TGTGCCTGGAGTGGGTTGACCCGCACAGATACGCAGTATTTT
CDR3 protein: CAWSGLTRTDTQYF

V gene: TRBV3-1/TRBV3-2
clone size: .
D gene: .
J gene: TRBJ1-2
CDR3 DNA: TGTGCCAGCAGCAAGCGACAGCCCCCACTATGGGGCTACACCTTC
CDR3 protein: CASSKRQPPLWGYTF

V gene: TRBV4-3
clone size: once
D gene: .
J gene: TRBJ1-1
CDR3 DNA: TGCGCCAGCAGCCAAGATTTTGGGGGATGGGCTTTCTTT
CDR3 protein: CASSQDFGGWAFF

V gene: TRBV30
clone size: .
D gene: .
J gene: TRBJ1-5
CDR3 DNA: TGTGCCTGGGCCCGAGGGAGCGTCTACAATCAGCCCCAGCATTTT
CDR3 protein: CAWARGSVYNQPQHF

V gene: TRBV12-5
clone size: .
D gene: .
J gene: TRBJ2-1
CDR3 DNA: TGTGCTAGTGGTTTGTTGGAGGGCCAGGGGTTCTTC
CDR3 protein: CASGLLEGQGFF

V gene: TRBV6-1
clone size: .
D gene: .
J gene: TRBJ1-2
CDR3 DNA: TGTGCCAGCAGTGAAGGCGGGGCGGGGGAATATGGCTACACCTTC
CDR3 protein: CASSEGGAGEYGYTF

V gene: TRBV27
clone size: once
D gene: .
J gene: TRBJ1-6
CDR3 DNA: TGTGCCAGCACGGGCCAGACTGGTTCACCCCTCCACTTT
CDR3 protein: CASTGQTGSPLHF

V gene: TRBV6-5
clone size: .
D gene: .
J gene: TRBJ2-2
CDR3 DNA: TGTGCCAGCACCGTTGGGGGGTCGAACACCGGGGAGCTGTTTTTT
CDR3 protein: CASTVGGSNTGELFF

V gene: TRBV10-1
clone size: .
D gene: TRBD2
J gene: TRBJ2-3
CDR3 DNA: TGCGCCAGCAGTGAGTCGCAAGGACTAGCGGGAGACCCAGATACGCAGTATTTT
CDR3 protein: CASSESQGLAGDPDTQYF

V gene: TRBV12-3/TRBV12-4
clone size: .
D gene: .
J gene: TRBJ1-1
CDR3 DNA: TGTGCCAGCAGCCCGGTCGCGAACACTGAAGCTTTCTTT
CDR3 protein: CASSPVANTEAFF

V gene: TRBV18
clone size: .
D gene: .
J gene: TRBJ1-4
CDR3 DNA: TGTGCCAGCTCACAGCTGAGAAATGAAAAACTGTTTTTT
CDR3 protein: CASSQLRNEKLFF

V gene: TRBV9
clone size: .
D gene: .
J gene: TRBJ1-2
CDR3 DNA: TGTGCCAGCAGCCCCCGAGAGGCCTATGGCTACACCTTC
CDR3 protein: CASSPREAYGYTF

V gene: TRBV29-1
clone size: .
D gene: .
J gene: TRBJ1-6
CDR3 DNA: TGCAGCGGCCGGGAGGATTCCAATTCACCCCTCCACTTT
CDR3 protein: CSGREDSNSPLHF

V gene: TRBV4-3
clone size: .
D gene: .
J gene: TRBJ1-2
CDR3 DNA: TGCGCCAGCAGCCAAGATCTTCAGGGTTCCTATGGCTACACCTTC
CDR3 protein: CASSQDLQGSYGYTF

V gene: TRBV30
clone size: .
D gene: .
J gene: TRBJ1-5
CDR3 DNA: TGTGCCTGGAGTGCAAGGGGGAATCAGCCCCAGCATTTT
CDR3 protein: CAWSARGNQPQHF

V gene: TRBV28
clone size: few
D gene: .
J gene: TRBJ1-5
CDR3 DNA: TGTGCCAGCTTTAAGAGGAGCAATCAGCCCCAGCATTTT
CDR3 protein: CASFKRSNQPQHF

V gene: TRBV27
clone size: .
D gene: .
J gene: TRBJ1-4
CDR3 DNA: TGTGCCAGCAGTTTATGGGGCCCAACAGGATTAAATGAAAAACTGTTTTTT
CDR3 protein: CASSLWGPTGLNEKLFF

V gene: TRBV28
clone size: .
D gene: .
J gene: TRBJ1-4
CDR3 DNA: TGTGCCAGCAGTTTCGAGAAAGTGGGGGGAAAACTGTTTTTT
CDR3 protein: CASSFEKVGGKLFF

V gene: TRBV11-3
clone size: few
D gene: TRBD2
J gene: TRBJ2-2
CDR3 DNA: TGTGCCAGCAGCTCCCCATCGGGTAGCGGGCTTCCGAACACCGGGGAGCTGTTTTTT
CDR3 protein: CASSSPSGSGLPNTGELFF

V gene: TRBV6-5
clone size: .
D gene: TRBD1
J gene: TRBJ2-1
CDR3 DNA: TGTGCCAGCAGACGAACAGGGGGCGCAGCCAATGAGCAGTTCTTC
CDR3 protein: CASRRTGGAANEQFF

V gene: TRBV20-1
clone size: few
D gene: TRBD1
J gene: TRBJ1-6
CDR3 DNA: TGCAGTGCTAGTACACAGGGGAAGTATTCACCCCTCCACTTT
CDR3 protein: CSASTQGKYSPLHF

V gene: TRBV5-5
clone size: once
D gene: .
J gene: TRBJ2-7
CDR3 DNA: TGTGCCAGCAGCTTGGTTACATTCAACTACGAGCAGTACTTC
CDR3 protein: CASSLVTFNYEQYF

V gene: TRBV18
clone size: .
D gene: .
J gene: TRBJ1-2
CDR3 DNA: TGTGCCAGCTCACCTGGACAGAACTTCTATGGCTACACCTTC
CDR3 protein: CASSPGQNFYGYTF

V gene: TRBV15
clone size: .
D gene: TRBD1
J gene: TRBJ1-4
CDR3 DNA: TGTGCCACCAGCACCCCGGGACAGGGTTGGGAAAAACTGTTTTTT
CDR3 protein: CATSTPGQGWEKLFF

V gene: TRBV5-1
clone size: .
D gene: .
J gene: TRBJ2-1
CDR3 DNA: TGCGCCAGCAGCCCGGACGGGGGTCACAATGAGCAGTTCTTC
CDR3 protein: CASSPDGGHNEQFF

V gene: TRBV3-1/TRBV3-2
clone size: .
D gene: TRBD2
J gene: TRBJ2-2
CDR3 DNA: TGTGCCAGCAGCCAAAGACTAGCAGTAACCGGGGAGCTGTTTTTT
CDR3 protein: CASSQRLAVTGELFF

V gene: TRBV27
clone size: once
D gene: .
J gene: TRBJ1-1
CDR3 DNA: TGTGCCAGCAGTTTGGTCGGGAGGGGCCAAAGGGCTTTCTTT
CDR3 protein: CASSLVGRGQRAFF

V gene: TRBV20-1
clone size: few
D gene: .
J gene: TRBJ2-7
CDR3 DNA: TGCAGTGCCCGAGAGGAAGAGCAGTACTTC
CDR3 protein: CSAREEEQYF

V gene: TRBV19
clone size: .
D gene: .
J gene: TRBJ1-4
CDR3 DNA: TGTGCCAGTAGCAAACTTCTGGCCACGGGCCCCAGGGAGGAAAAACTGTTTTTT
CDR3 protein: CASSKLLATGPREEKLFF

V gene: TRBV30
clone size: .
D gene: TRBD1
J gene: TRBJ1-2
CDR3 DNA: TGTGCCTGGAGTAGGGACAGCTATGGCTACACCTTC
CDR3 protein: CAWSRDSYGYTF

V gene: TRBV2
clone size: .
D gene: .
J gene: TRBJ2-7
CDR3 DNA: TGTGCCAGCAGTGAAAACAGCGCGACCTACGAGCAGTACTTC
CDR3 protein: CASSENSATYEQYF

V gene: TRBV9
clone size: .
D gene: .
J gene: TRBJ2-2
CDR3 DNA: TGTGCCAGCAGCGCGCGAGGAGCGGGTAACACCGGGGAGCTGTTTTTT
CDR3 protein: CASSARGAGNTGELFF

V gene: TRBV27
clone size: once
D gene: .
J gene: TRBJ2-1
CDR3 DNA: TGTGCCAGCAGTTATTCTGTGCCTTACAATGAGCAGTTCTTC
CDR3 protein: CASSYSVPYNEQFF

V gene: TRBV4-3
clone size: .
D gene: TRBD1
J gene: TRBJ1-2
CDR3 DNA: TGCGCCAGCAGCCGGGACAGCTATGGCTACACCTTC
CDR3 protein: CASSRDSYGYTF

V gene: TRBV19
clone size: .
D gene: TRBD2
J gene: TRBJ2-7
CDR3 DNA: TGTGCCAGTAGGACTAGCGGGGGGGCCTCCTACGAGCAGTACTTC
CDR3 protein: CASRTSGGASYEQYF

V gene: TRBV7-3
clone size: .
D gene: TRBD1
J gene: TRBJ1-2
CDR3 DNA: TGTGCCAGCAGCATTCGAGGGGGGACAGACTATGGCTACACCTTC
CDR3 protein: CASSIRGGTDYGYTF

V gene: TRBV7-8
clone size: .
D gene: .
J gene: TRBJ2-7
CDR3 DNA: TGTGCCAGCAGCTTCCCAGGTGGAACTAACGAGCAGTACTTC
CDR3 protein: CASSFPGGTNEQYF

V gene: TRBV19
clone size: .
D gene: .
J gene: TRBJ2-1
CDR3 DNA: TGTGCCAGTAGTCCCCAGGTTTACAATGAGCAGTTCTTC
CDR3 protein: CASSPQVYNEQFF

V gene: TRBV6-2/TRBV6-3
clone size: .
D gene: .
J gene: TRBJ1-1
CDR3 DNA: TGTGCCAGCAGCGAGGCGACCACTGAAGCTTTCTTT
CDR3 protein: CASSEATTEAFF

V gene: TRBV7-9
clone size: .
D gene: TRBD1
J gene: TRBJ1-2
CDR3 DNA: TGTGCCAGCAGCCCCGATACAGGGGACTATGGCTACACCTTC
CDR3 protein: CASSPDTGDYGYTF

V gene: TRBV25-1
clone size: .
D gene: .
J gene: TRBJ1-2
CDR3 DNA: TGTGCCAGCAGTGACCGGAGGTATTGCTACACCTTC
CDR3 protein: CASSDRRYCYTF

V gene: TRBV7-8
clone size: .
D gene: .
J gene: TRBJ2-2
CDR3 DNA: TGTGCCAGCAGCCCCCGTTTGACTAGGGGAACCGGGGAGCTGTTTTTT
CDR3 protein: CASSPRLTRGTGELFF

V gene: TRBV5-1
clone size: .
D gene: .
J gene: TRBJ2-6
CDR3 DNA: TGCGCCAGCAGCTTCCTCACGGGGGAGGCTGGGGCCAACGTCCTGACTTTC
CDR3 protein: CASSFLTGEAGANVLTF

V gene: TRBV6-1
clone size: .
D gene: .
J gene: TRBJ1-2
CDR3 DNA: TGTGCCAGCAGTGAACGTTGGGGTAACTATGGCTACACCTTC
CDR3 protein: CASSERWGNYGYTF

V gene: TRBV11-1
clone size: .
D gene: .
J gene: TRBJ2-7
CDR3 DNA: TGTGCCAGCAGCTTAGACGAGGGACACATCTACGAGCAGTACTTC
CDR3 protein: CASSLDEGHIYEQYF

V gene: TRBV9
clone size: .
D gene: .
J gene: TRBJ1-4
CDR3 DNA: TGTGCCAGCAGCGCAGAGCGGGAAAAACTGTTTTTT
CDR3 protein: CASSAEREKLFF

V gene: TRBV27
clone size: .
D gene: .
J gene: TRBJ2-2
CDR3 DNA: TGTGCCAGCAGTCGGCGCGGTAACGGGGAGCTGTTTTTT
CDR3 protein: CASSRRGNGELFF

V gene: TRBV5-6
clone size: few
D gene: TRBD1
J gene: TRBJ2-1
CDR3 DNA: TGTGCCAGCAGCCCCACCGACAGGGAGAACCCCTACAATGAGCAGTTCTTC
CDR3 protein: CASSPTDRENPYNEQFF

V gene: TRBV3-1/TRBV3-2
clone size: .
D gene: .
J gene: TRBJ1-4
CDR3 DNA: TGTGCCAGCAGCCGAAGTGAGACAGGAATGGCGGGGGGTGGACTGTTTTTT
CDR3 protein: CASSRSETGMAGGGLFF

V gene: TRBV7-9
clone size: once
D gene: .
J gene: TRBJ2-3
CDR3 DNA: TGTGCCAGCAGCTACGACTCCACAGATACGCAGTATTTT
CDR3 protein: CASSYDSTDTQYF

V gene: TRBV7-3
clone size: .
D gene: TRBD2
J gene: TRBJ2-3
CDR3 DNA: TGTGCCAGCAGCCCGGGACTAGAGAAAGATACGCAGTATTTT
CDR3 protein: CASSPGLEKDTQYF